The 20 T cell receptor beta chains below come from one sample, sequenced in a study of CD8+CD57+ T cells in acquired aplastic anemia. Genomic DNA provided the template from which TCR beta VDJ and CDR3 profiles were obtained. TCRdb analysed the reads with MiXCR anew, one entry per CDR3 protein. The table lists under 350,000 distinct CDR3 sequences, approximately 56% of them singletons, with around 8% in the top ten. Sample: sorted CD4+, CD8+, or CD8+CD57+ T cells (not recorded which) from PBMCs. The receptors originated from a human donor with severe aplastic anemia or a healthy control (not recorded which).

The CDR3 is CSASIGTGLNQPQHF. CDR3 nucleotide sequence: TGCAGTGCTAGTATAGGGACAGGACTCAATCAGCCCCAGCATTTT. J is TRBJ1-5 and V is TRBV20-1, with 8 bases fitting TRBD1. Germline CDR1 DFQATT, CDR2 SNEGSKA (reference sequence). This CDR3 has 15 amino acids. V dropped 3 bases and J dropped 3; count of bases not matched to a gene: 7.

CDR3 loop: CASSLVPSTNTEAFF. Here the CDR3 DNA reads TGTGCCAGCAGCTTGGTTCCCAGTACGAACACTGAAGCTTTCTTT. This chain links TRBV7-2 with TRBJ1-1; D gene unclear. Germline CDR1 is SGHTA and CDR2 is FQGNSA. Trimming removed 3 bases from V and 1 base from J, with 12 bases in between. The CDR3 has 15 amino acids.

This clonotype has ten or more counts. This chain joins TRBV19 and TRBJ2-1; 9 bases line up with TRBD1. Per germline, CDR1 LNHDA and CDR2 SQIVND (reference sequence). This CDR3 is 17 amino acids long. The V gene end was trimmed by 5 bases and the J gene end by 2 bases; junction bases not matched to a gene: 10. The CDR3 nucleotides read TGTGCCAGTAGTGGGGGACTCGGACAGGGGACCTACAATGAGCAGTTCTTC. Its protein is CASSGGLGQGTYNEQFF. Based on the CDR3 plus reference TRBV19 and TRBJ2-1, the full variable domain is DGGITQSPKYLFRKEGQNVTLSCEQNLNHDAMYWYRQDPGQGLRLIYYSQIVNDFQKGDIAEGYSVSREKKESFPLTVTSAQKNPTAFYLCASSGGLGQGTYNEQFFGPGTRLTVL.

J is TRBJ2-4 and V is TRBV20-1; tentative D call: TRBD2 (6 bases). Trimming took off 7 bases at V and 0 bases at J, with 10 bases between the two ends. This CDR3 has 13 residues. From germline, CDR1 is DFQATT and CDR2 SNEGSKA (reference sequence). This CDR3 is CSGRELAKNIQYF. CDR3 DNA: TGCAGTGGGAGGGAGCTAGCCAAAAACATTCAGTACTTC.

The chain employs TRBV5-1 and TRBJ2-5; TRBD1 matches 8 bases. The V gene's germline CDR1 is SGHRS and CDR2 YFSETQ. This CDR3 region has 15 residues. V shed 1 base and J 5 bases; nucleotides not matched to a gene: 7. CDR3 region: CASSLLGRGRETQYF. The CDR3 nucleotides are TGCGCCAGCAGCTTGTTAGGCAGGGGGCGGGAGACCCAGTACTTC.

For the CDR3, the DNA is TGTGCCAGCGTCGGCAGGGTCGATCAGCCCCAGCATTTT. This encodes CASVGRVDQPQHF. This chain connects TRBV6-6 to TRBJ1-5, with D perhaps TRBD1 (5 bases). Looked up from germline, CDR1 is MNHNY and CDR2 is SVGAGI (reference sequence). The CDR3 covers 13 residues. Trimming took 8 bases from V and 5 from J, leaving 13 bases between them.

This clonotype was seen repeatedly, ten times or more. The CDR3: CASSFRAGGATPGANVLTF. CDR3 bases: TGCGCCAGCAGCTTTCGGGCAGGGGGGGCAACCCCCGGGGCCAACGTCCTGACTTTC. The chain recombines TRBV5-1 with TRBJ2-6; either TRBD1 or TRBD2 may supply D (7 bases each). CDR1 is SGHRS and CDR2 is YFSETQ in the germline V gene. The CDR3 runs to 19 residues. The V end was cut by 2 bases, the J end by 4 bases, with 22 bases between.

Relative to its sample, this clonotype is large. The CDR3 region has the DNA TGTGCCACCAGCACGGGCACATGGACAGAGCAAGAGACCCAGTACTTC. Its protein product is CATSTGTWTEQETQYF. The chain combines TRBV15 with TRBJ2-5, with D perhaps matching TRBD1 (6 bases). CDR1 is LNHNV, CDR2 YYDKDF, per germline (reference sequence). With 4 bases removed from V and 2 bases from J, the gap between germline ends came to 17 bases. This CDR3 has 16 amino acids.

The chain employs TRBV4-3 and TRBJ2-7; 9 nucleotides line up with TRBD1. This CDR3 spans 14 amino acids. The junction had 8 bases not matched to a gene; V was cut back by 5 bases and J by 6 bases. Germline CDR1 LGHNA, CDR2 YSLEER. The CDR3 DNA follows: TGCGCCAGCAGCGTCGACAGGGGGAGGCTCGAGCAGTACTTC. This gives the protein CASSVDRGRLEQYF.

This clonotype came up many times. This may arise from a read error, as a much more abundant clone is one base away. The chain is built from TRBV15 and TRBJ1-4; D is unclear. CDR3 length: 15 residues. Germline V CDR1 and CDR2: LNHNV, YYDKDF (reference sequence). The CDR3 DNA is TGTGCCACCGGCAGAGGGAGAAGGGATAATGAAAAACTGTTTTTT. It is translated as CATGRGRRDNEKLFF.

The rearrangement links TRBV10-3 to TRBJ2-3; D possibly uses TRBD1 or TRBD2 (5 bases each). CDR3 length: 14 amino acids. V was pared by 6 bases and J by 0 bases, with 10 bases between. Germline assignment: CDR1 ENHRY and CDR2 SYGVKD. Written as DNA, the CDR3 is TGTGCCATCAGACCGGGGCCGAGCACAGATACGCAGTATTTT. Residues: CAIRPGPSTDTQYF.

The V gene is TRBV11-2, the J gene TRBJ2-5; D is perhaps TRBD1 or TRBD2 (5 bases each). V was pared by 5 bases and J by 4 bases, with 17 bases between. Germline V gene sequence: CDR1 SGHAT, CDR2 FQNNGV. The CDR3 contains 15 residues. The CDR3 loop is CASSQDSGRRETQYF. CDR3 DNA sequence: TGTGCCAGCAGCCAGGACTCGGGACGGAGAGAGACCCAGTACTTC.

In the case of this clonotype: Since the CDR3 does not end with the conserved phenylalanine or tryptophan, this likely comes from a read error. The chain joins TRBV15 to TRBJ2-5; D not certain. Germline CDR1 and CDR2: LNHNV and YYDKDF (reference sequence). The CDR3 consists of 12 residues. Deletions cut 8 bases from V and 2 bases from J, with 9 bases between. The CDR3 reads CATSGWQETQYS. The CDR3 DNA reads as TGTGCCACCTCAGGCTGGCAAGAGACCCAGTACTCC.

V usage is TRBV2 and J usage is TRBJ2-7; tentatively, D is TRBD1 (6 bases). The V gene's germline CDR1 is SNHLY and CDR2 FYNNEI. The length of the CDR3 is 13 residues. Trimming removed 3 bases from V and 3 bases from J, with 9 bases in between. The CDR3 spells CASSEGQNYEQYF. The CDR3 DNA reads TGTGCCAGCAGTGAGGGACAAAACTACGAGCAGTACTTC.

This clonotype was picked up many times. This rearrangement joins TRBV5-6 to TRBJ2-5; 9 bases agree with TRBD1. This CDR3 spans 14 amino acids. V shed 3 bases and J 6 bases; nucleotides not matched to a gene: 6. Germline loops: CDR1 SGHDT, CDR2 YYEEEE. As DNA, the CDR3 is TGTGCCAGCAGCTCGGGACAGGGTATACAGACCCAGTACTTC. Translating it yields CASSSGQGIQTQYF.

The chain joins TRBV29-1 to TRBJ2-7, with a tentative D call TRBD1 (6 bases). Germline values: CDR1 SQVTM, CDR2 ANQGSEA. The CDR3 has 13 amino acids. Trimming pared 4 bases from V and 0 bases from J, leaving 10 bases between. CDR3 sequence: CSVGGGSSYEQYF. In DNA, the CDR3 is TGCAGCGTTGGAGGGGGAAGCTCCTACGAGCAGTACTTC.

J is TRBJ2-7 and V is TRBV7-2; possibly TRBD1 for D (6 bases). Germline lookup yields CDR1 SGHTA and CDR2 FQGNSA. The CDR3 extends over 15 amino acids. V shed 5 bases and J shed 0 bases, with 14 bases lying between them. CDR3 protein: CASSGGGLSSYEQYF. The CDR3 DNA sequence: TGTGCCAGCAGCGGGGGCGGTTTGAGCTCCTACGAGCAGTACTTC.

The V and J genes are TRBV20-1 and TRBJ1-1; D unresolved. This CDR3 has 14 residues. V was pared by 5 bases and J by 0 bases, with 13 bases between. Germline-derived CDR1 and CDR2 are DFQATT and SNEGSKA (reference sequence). CDR3 bases: TGCAGTGCTTCTCCGTCATCCCTGAACACTGAAGCTTTCTTT. Its translation is CSASPSSLNTEAFF.

This clonotype appeared many times. This rearrangement joins TRBV10-3 to TRBJ1-2; the D is unclear. With 5 bases removed from V and 2 bases from J, the gap between germline ends came to 6 bases. The CDR3 length is 12 residues. Looked up from germline, CDR1 is ENHRY and CDR2 is SYGVKD. In DNA, the CDR3 is TGTGCCATCAGTCTGCAAAACTATGGCTACACCTTC. This translates into CAISLQNYGYTF.

This clonotype was observed once. The chain is built from TRBV7-3 and TRBJ2-7; possible D gene TRBD2, 6 bases. CDR1 SGHTA and CDR2 FQGTGA come from the germline V gene. The CDR3 spans 15 residues. Trimming took off 6 bases at V and 5 bases at J, with 20 bases between the two ends. CDR3 protein: CASSRPHGGEDEQYF. CDR3 DNA: TGTGCCAGCAGTCGGCCCCACGGCGGGGAAGACGAGCAGTACTTC.